The rows below give T cell receptor beta chains drawn from one sample of a study of blood T cell repertoires in COVID-19. Assay: immunoSEQ multiplex PCR; the TCRdb copy retains only in-frame clones and omits some. The data hold fewer than 200,000 clones, with approximately 83% observed a single time. Sequencing was done on a sample of peripheral blood. The receptor set was obtained from a man in his 70s with active or convalescent COVID-19. CDR3s include the opening cysteine and the closing phenylalanine or tryptophan. Fields, in order: D gene, clone size, J gene, V gene, CDR3 protein, CDR3 DNA. A D gene is named only where the DNA matches it firmly. Some rows have no size entry. The others give once, few or many, or a class for an expanded clone.

>TRBD1|-|TRBJ1-3|TRBV27
CASRGQGALGGNTIYF
TGTGCCAGCAGGGGACAGGGGGCTTTGGGGGGAAACACCATATATTTT
>TRBD2|-|TRBJ2-5|TRBV2
CASPTSGRSETQYF
TGTGCCAGCCCGACTAGCGGGAGGAGCGAGACCCAGTACTTC
>-|-|TRBJ1-5|TRBV30
CAWSRSSNQPQHF
TGTGCCTGGAGTAGGAGTAGCAATCAGCCCCAGCATTTT
>TRBD1|-|TRBJ1-5|TRBV4-3
CASSQDNRGHQPQHF
TGCGCCAGCAGCCAAGATAACAGGGGGCATCAGCCCCAGCATTTT
>-|-|TRBJ1-4|TRBV7-2
CASSLNLAREGEKLFF
TGTGCCAGCAGCTTAAACCTCGCGAGAGAGGGTGAAAAACTGTTTTTT
>TRBD2|-|TRBJ2-1|TRBV9
CASSASGGLSYNEQFF
TGTGCCAGCAGCGCCAGCGGGGGCCTCTCCTACAATGAGCAGTTCTTC
>-|-|TRBJ1-3|TRBV28
CASSLPGFSGNTIYF
TGTGCCAGCAGTTTACCAGGCTTCTCTGGAAACACCATATATTTT
>TRBD1|-|TRBJ2-2|TRBV9
CASSVGDRAPTGELFF
TGTGCCAGCAGCGTGGGGGACAGGGCCCCCACCGGGGAGCTGTTTTTT
>-|once|TRBJ1-2|TRBV5-5
CASSLGQETYGYTF
TGTGCCAGCAGCTTGGGGCAGGAAACCTATGGCTACACCTTC
>TRBD2|-|TRBJ2-5|TRBV11-2
CASSLEIAGRETQYF
TGTGCCAGCAGCTTGGAGATAGCGGGGCGGGAGACCCAGTACTTC
>-|-|TRBJ2-3|TRBV5-6
CASTPQMGGYTQYF
TGTGCCAGCACTCCCCAAATGGGGGGTTATACGCAGTATTTT
>TRBD2|-|TRBJ2-3|TRBV7-9
CASSPTAGGADTQYF
TGTGCCAGCAGCCCCACAGCGGGAGGGGCAGATACGCAGTATTTT
>-|-|TRBJ1-1|TRBV7-2
CASSLVRVNTEAFF
TGTGCCAGCAGCCTGGTGCGGGTGAACACTGAAGCTTTCTTT
>-|-|TRBJ2-3|TRBV5-1
CASSRQGEDTQYF
TGCGCCAGCTCCAGGCAGGGTGAGGATACGCAGTATTTT